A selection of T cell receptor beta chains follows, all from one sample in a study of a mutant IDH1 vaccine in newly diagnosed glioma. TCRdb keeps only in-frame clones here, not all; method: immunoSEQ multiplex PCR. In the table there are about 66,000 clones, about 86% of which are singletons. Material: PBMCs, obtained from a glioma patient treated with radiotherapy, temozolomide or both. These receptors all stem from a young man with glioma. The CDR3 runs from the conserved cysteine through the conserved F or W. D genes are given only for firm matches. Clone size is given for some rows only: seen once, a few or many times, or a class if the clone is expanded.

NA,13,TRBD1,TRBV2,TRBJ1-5,TGTGCCAGCAGTCGGGACAGCTATCAGCCCCAGCATTTT,CASSRDSYQPQHF
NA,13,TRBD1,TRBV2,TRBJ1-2,TGTGCCAGCAGGCTCCAGGGGGCAGATGGCTACACCTTC,CASRLQGADGYTF
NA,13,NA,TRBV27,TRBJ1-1,TGTGCCAGCAGTTTAGGTTTAAACACTGAAGCTTTCTTT,CASSLGLNTEAFF
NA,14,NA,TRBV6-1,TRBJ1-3,TGTGCCAGCAGTGAAGATTACTCTGGAAACACCATATATTTT,CASSEDYSGNTIYF
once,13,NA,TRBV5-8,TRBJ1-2,TGTGCCAGCAGCCGGGACAACGATTATGGCTACACCTTC,CASSRDNDYGYTF
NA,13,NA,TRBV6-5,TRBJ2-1,TGTGCCAGCAGTTACGATAGGGGCAATGAGCAGTTCTTC,CASSYDRGNEQFF
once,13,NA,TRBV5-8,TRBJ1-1,TGTGCCGTCAGAAGGACGGAGAACACTGAAGCTTTCTTT,CAVRRTENTEAFF
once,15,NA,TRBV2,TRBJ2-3,TGTGCCACATTACTGAGAGGGGGGAGCACAGATACGCAGTATTTT,CATLLRGGSTDTQYF
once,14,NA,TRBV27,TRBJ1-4,TGTGCCAGCAGTTTGTTAGGTCGGGATGAAAAACTGTTTTTT,CASSLLGRDEKLFF
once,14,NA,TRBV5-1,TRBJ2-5,TGCGCCAGCAGCTTGGCTGTAGAGGTGAAGACCCAGTACTTC,CASSLAVEVKTQYF
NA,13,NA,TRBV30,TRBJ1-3,TGTGCCAGGGGCGGGCAGGGTGGAAACACCATATATTTT,CARGGQGGNTIYF
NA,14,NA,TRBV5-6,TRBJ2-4,TGTGCCAGCAGCTTGGCGGGGATAAAAAACATTCAGTACTTC,CASSLAGIKNIQYF